Many counts were recorded for the clone carrying this T cell receptor beta chain. Antigen: not known. This sample is drawn from a study of regulatory T cells in long-lasting Graves disease. Indicated time point: persistent/refractory GD, antithyroid drugs over 5 years with positive TRAb. After RNA was extracted from PBMCs, the TCR library was made from it. General observations from the study: Persistent Graves' patients showed reduced TCR diversity versus newly diagnosed patients. Researchers examined only peripheral blood and not thyroid tissue.

Both iRepertoire HTBI primers and Arm-PCR of CDR3 regions were used to build the TCR beta libraries. In the original analysis: Samples collectively showed 62 TRBV and about 15 TRBJ segments. TCRdb used MiXCR to reprocess the multiplex PCR reads, holding one entry per CDR3 protein. These V and J calls derive from TCRdb rather than the authors' analysis. The table shows roughly 500,000 distinct CDR3 sequences, with roughly 22% occurring only once. The sequenced sample was peripheral blood mononuclear cells (PBMCs), obtained when the disease was refractory, from a patient treated with antithyroid drugs. The TCR sequence derives from a female donor with Graves disease.

CDR3 region: CASSLEAGYYEQYF. The DNA of the CDR3 is TGTGCCAGCAGCCTCGAGGCTGGGTACTACGAGCAGTACTTC. The V and J genes are TRBV7-2 and TRBJ2-7; D is uncertain. This CDR3 is 14 amino acids long. Trimming took off 5 bases at V and 3 bases at J, with 14 bases between the two ends. Per the germline V gene, CDR1 is SGHTA and CDR2 is FQGNSA.